This is a list of T cell receptor beta chains from one sample in a study of T cell clonotyping in hematopoietic cell transplantation. Profiling relied on immunoSEQ multiplex PCR, and the TCRdb table lists in-frame clones only, not all of them. The table includes roughly 13,000 clones, 62% detected once. The source material was PBMCs. The receptors stem from a human donor who either received an allogeneic hematopoietic cell transplant for a myeloid malignancy or was a related donor (not recorded which). Some clones in this sample may be carry-over from other donors' samples. The CDR3 runs from the conserved cysteine through the conserved F or W. The D gene is left open where the match is weak. The size of a clone is reported for some rows only, either as once, few or many, or as a class for expanded clones.

CDR3: CASSGGRYNQPQHF
DNA: TGTGCCAGCAGTGGGGGAAGGTACAATCAGCCCCAGCATTTT
D: NA
V: TRBV25-1
size: NA
J: TRBJ1-5

CDR3: CASSYSPHGQGSQYF
DNA: TGTGCCAGCAGTTACTCCCCCCACGGCCAGGGTAGCCAGTACTTC
D: NA
V: TRBV6-5
size: NA
J: TRBJ2-5

CDR3: CSVGQGRDTGYGYTF
DNA: TGCAGCGTTGGACAGGGGAGGGATACGGGCTATGGCTACACCTTC
D: TRBD1
V: TRBV29-1
size: NA
J: TRBJ1-2

CDR3: CAWSTGTGPEKLFF
DNA: TGTGCCTGGAGTACCGGGACAGGTCCTGAAAAACTGTTTTTT
D: TRBD1
V: TRBV30
size: NA
J: TRBJ1-4

CDR3: CASSDGTGDFYGYTF
DNA: TGTGCCAGCAGTGATGGGACAGGGGATTTCTATGGCTACACCTTC
D: TRBD1
V: TRBV6-1
size: NA
J: TRBJ1-2

CDR3: CASSTRDTTYEQYF
DNA: TGTGCCAGCAGCACCCGGGACACCACCTACGAGCAGTACTTC
D: NA
V: TRBV5-6
size: once
J: TRBJ2-7

CDR3: CATRTGGYGYTF
DNA: TGTGCCACCAGGACAGGGGGCTATGGCTACACCTTC
D: TRBD1
V: TRBV27
size: few
J: TRBJ1-2

CDR3: CASVLGGPSAYEQYF
DNA: TGTGCCAGCGTTTTGGGGGGGCCTTCGGCCTACGAGCAGTACTTC
D: NA
V: TRBV25-1
size: NA
J: TRBJ2-7

CDR3: CASSSGSKQRNQPQHF
DNA: TGTGCCAGCAGCTCGGGATCGAAACAGCGTAATCAGCCCCAGCATTTT
D: NA
V: TRBV7-6
size: NA
J: TRBJ1-5

CDR3: CSVARDYEQYF
DNA: TGCAGCGTTGCGAGAGACTACGAGCAGTACTTC
D: NA
V: TRBV29-1
size: NA
J: TRBJ2-7

CDR3: CASSKEWVRGEKIPGFNQPQHF
DNA: TGTGCCAGCAGCAAAGAATGGGTTCGGGGAGAGAAAATACCGGGCTTCAATCAGCCCCAGCATTTT
D: NA
V: TRBV21-1
size: few
J: TRBJ1-5

CDR3: CSVLVRYGYTF
DNA: TGCAGTGTATTAGTTCGGTATGGCTACACCTTC
D: NA
V: TRBV20-1
size: NA
J: TRBJ1-2

CDR3: CASSQIDMGFINSNQPQHF
DNA: TGCGCCAGCAGCCAAATCGACATGGGGTTCATCAATAGCAATCAGCCCCAGCATTTT
D: NA
V: TRBV4-1
size: NA
J: TRBJ1-5

CDR3: CSVTSSGDSYEQYF
DNA: TGCAGCGTCACGTCTAGCGGGGACTCCTACGAGCAGTACTTC
D: TRBD2
V: TRBV29-1
size: NA
J: TRBJ2-7

CDR3: CASRRGNERNEQYF
DNA: TGTGCCAGCAGACGGGGGAATGAGAGGAACGAGCAGTACTTC
D: NA
V: TRBV6-6
size: NA
J: TRBJ2-7

CDR3: CAALGPGYNSPLHF
DNA: TGTGCCGCATTAGGGCCAGGGTATAATTCACCCCTCCACTTT
D: NA
V: TRBV7-9
size: NA
J: TRBJ1-6

CDR3: CASSRTGPAIDTQYF
DNA: TGCGCCAGCAGCCGGACAGGACCTGCTATAGATACGCAGTATTTT
D: TRBD1
V: TRBV4-1
size: NA
J: TRBJ2-3

CDR3: CASSQGVVGIDGNTIYF
DNA: TGTGCCAGCAGCCAAGGGGTTGTTGGGATCGATGGAAACACCATATATTTT
D: NA
V: TRBV4-2
size: NA
J: TRBJ1-3

CDR3: CSVMEGGETQYF
DNA: TGCAGCGTTATGGAGGGGGGAGAGACCCAGTACTTC
D: NA
V: TRBV29-1
size: NA
J: TRBJ2-5

CDR3: CASSSGMTEAFF
DNA: TGTGCCAGCAGTTCCGGGATGACTGAAGCTTTCTTT
D: NA
V: TRBV6-5
size: medium-sized
J: TRBJ1-1

CDR3: CASTKGETYEQYF
DNA: TGTGCCAGCACGAAGGGGGAAACCTACGAGCAGTACTTC
D: NA
V: TRBV2
size: few
J: TRBJ2-7

CDR3: CASSQERWANTEAFF
DNA: TGCGCCAGCAGCCAAGAGAGGTGGGCGAACACTGAAGCTTTCTTT
D: NA
V: TRBV4-3
size: NA
J: TRBJ1-1

CDR3: CASSDIGRGGGYTF
DNA: TGTGCCAGCAGTGACATCGGCAGGGGAGGTGGCTACACCTTC
D: NA
V: TRBV25-1
size: NA
J: TRBJ1-2

CDR3: CASVTANQPQHF
DNA: TGTGCCAGCGTTACAGCGAATCAGCCCCAGCATTTT
D: NA
V: TRBV28
size: NA
J: TRBJ1-5

CDR3: CAWTSGRGPRETQYF
DNA: TGTGCCTGGACGTCCGGGAGGGGTCCAAGAGAGACCCAGTACTTC
D: TRBD2
V: TRBV30
size: NA
J: TRBJ2-5

CDR3: CASSLASGALEKLFF
DNA: TGCGCCAGCAGCTTAGCCTCAGGGGCTCTTGAAAAACTGTTTTTT
D: NA
V: TRBV5-1
size: few
J: TRBJ1-4

CDR3: CATGPSSYEQYF
DNA: TGTGCCACCGGACCGAGCTCCTACGAGCAGTACTTC
D: NA
V: TRBV30
size: NA
J: TRBJ2-7

CDR3: CAWSAWTGDEQYF
DNA: TGTGCCTGGAGTGCATGGACAGGCGACGAGCAGTACTTC
D: TRBD1
V: TRBV30
size: NA
J: TRBJ2-7

CDR3: CASSLHFIEQFF
DNA: TGCGCCAGCAGCTTGCACTTTATTGAGCAGTTCTTC
D: NA
V: TRBV5-1
size: NA
J: TRBJ2-1

CDR3: CASSSKRTGGMDTQYF
DNA: TGTGCCAGCAGTTCTAAAAGGACAGGGGGTATGGATACGCAGTATTTT
D: TRBD1
V: TRBV28
size: NA
J: TRBJ2-3

CDR3: CASRGQPGQEETQYF
DNA: TGTGCCAGCAGGGGACAGCCCGGACAAGAAGAGACCCAGTACTTC
D: TRBD1
V: TRBV2
size: few
J: TRBJ2-5

CDR3: CASSLGSGTGELFF
DNA: TGTGCCAGCAGCTTAGGATCGGGTACCGGGGAGCTGTTTTTT
D: NA
V: TRBV7-2
size: NA
J: TRBJ2-2

CDR3: CASGRTGTYPEAFF
DNA: TGTGCCAGCGGCAGAACCGGGACCTACCCTGAAGCTTTCTTT
D: NA
V: TRBV5-5
size: NA
J: TRBJ1-1

CDR3: CASSLGSRGTGELFF
DNA: TGCGCCAGCAGCTTGGGGTCAAGGGGTACCGGGGAGCTGTTTTTT
D: NA
V: TRBV5-1
size: NA
J: TRBJ2-2

CDR3: CASSIDYGTWDSNQPQHF
DNA: TGTGCCAGTAGTATAGATTATGGCACGTGGGACAGCAATCAGCCCCAGCATTTT
D: NA
V: TRBV19
size: NA
J: TRBJ1-5

CDR3: CASSPGQGSYEQYF
DNA: TGTGCCAGCAGTCCCGGACAGGGCTCCTACGAGCAGTACTTC
D: TRBD1
V: TRBV6-5
size: NA
J: TRBJ2-7

CDR3: CASSPGQAYEQYF
DNA: TGTGCCAGCAGCCCGGGACAGGCCTACGAGCAGTACTTC
D: TRBD1
V: TRBV27
size: few
J: TRBJ2-7

CDR3: CASAKSQFRDRSYEQYF
DNA: TGTGCCAGCGCTAAAAGTCAGTTCCGGGACCGGAGCTACGAGCAGTACTTC
D: NA
V: TRBV14
size: NA
J: TRBJ2-7

CDR3: CASGTDTEAFF
DNA: TGTGCCAGCGGGACAGACACTGAAGCTTTCTTT
D: TRBD1
V: TRBV6-6
size: NA
J: TRBJ1-1

CDR3: CASSLGSEAGELFF
DNA: TGTGCCAGCAGCTTAGGGAGCGAGGCCGGGGAGCTGTTTTTT
D: NA
V: TRBV11-3
size: few
J: TRBJ2-2

CDR3: CASSWGGGSSYEQYF
DNA: TGTGCCAGCAGCTGGGGAGGGGGGAGTAGCTACGAGCAGTACTTC
D: NA
V: TRBV5-6
size: few
J: TRBJ2-7

CDR3: CASSFLRSNEQFF
DNA: TGTGCCAGCAGCTTCCTCAGGAGCAATGAGCAGTTCTTC
D: NA
V: TRBV5-6
size: NA
J: TRBJ2-1

CDR3: CSAWTATYEQYF
DNA: TGCAGCGCATGGACTGCTACCTACGAGCAGTACTTC
D: NA
V: TRBV29-1
size: NA
J: TRBJ2-7

CDR3: CAGENTEAFF
DNA: TGTGCCGGGGAAAACACTGAAGCTTTCTTT
D: NA
V: TRBV30
size: few
J: TRBJ1-1

CDR3: CASSWGDQPQHF
DNA: TGTGCCAGCAGCTGGGGGGATCAGCCCCAGCATTTT
D: NA
V: TRBV28
size: few
J: TRBJ1-5

CDR3: CASSLSGWEKLFF
DNA: TGTGCCAGCAGTTTATCGGGGTGGGAAAAACTGTTTTTT
D: NA
V: TRBV28
size: once
J: TRBJ1-4

CDR3: CASTLGGSGNTIYF
DNA: TGTGCCAGCACCCTAGGGGGGTCTGGAAACACCATATATTTT
D: NA
V: TRBV28
size: medium-sized
J: TRBJ1-3

CDR3: CASSGSNSGGGELFF
DNA: TGTGCCAGCAGCGGGTCAAATAGCGGGGGCGGGGAGCTGTTTTTT
D: TRBD2
V: TRBV9
size: NA
J: TRBJ2-2

CDR3: CASSEQPVGTEAFF
DNA: TGTGCCAGCAGTGAACAGCCCGTGGGCACTGAAGCTTTCTTT
D: NA
V: TRBV6-4
size: NA
J: TRBJ1-1

CDR3: CASSVDGGGTSYEQYF
DNA: TGTGCCAGCAGCGTAGATGGGGGGGGTACCTCCTACGAGCAGTACTTC
D: TRBD2
V: TRBV9
size: NA
J: TRBJ2-7

CDR3: CSDRDYVYEQYF
DNA: TGCAGCGACCGGGACTACGTCTACGAGCAGTACTTC
D: TRBD2
V: TRBV29-1
size: NA
J: TRBJ2-7

CDR3: CAWSVTSQGNEQFF
DNA: TGTGCCTGGAGTGTAACGTCTCAGGGCAATGAGCAGTTCTTC
D: NA
V: TRBV30
size: NA
J: TRBJ2-1